Following are 9 T cell receptor beta chains from one sample sequenced in a study of cytomegalovirus exposure and HLA in healthy donors. Profiled with immunoSEQ multiplex PCR; TCRdb holds only in-frame clones, not every one. The repertoire holds some 100,000 clones, with roughly 86% as singletons. Sequencing was done on a sample of PBMCs. The receptors were gathered from a man younger than 35 in good health and CMV-seronegative.

The chain carries TRBV27 and TRBJ1-3; 8 bases are a match to TRBD1. The CDR3 spans 16 residues. The germline V gene encodes CDR1 MNHEY and CDR2 SMNVEV (reference sequence). The V segment lost 5 bases and the J segment 0 bases; nucleotides outside the gene matches: 6. For the CDR3, the DNA is TGTGCCAGCAGTCCCCGGACAGGGACCTCTGGAAACACCATATATTTT. This encodes CASSPRTGTSGNTIYF.

This clone was counted a few times. DNA of the CDR3: TGTGCCAGCTCGGACAGGGAGAACACTGAAGCTTTCTTT. This gives the protein CASSDRENTEAFF. This chain joins TRBV6-6 and TRBJ1-1, with TRBD1 identical over 8 bases. The V segment lost 8 bases and the J segment 1 base; nucleotides outside the gene matches: 3. CDR1 MNHNY and CDR2 SVGAGI come from the germline V gene (reference sequence). The CDR3 consists of 13 residues.

The chain has TRBV27 and TRBJ2-3, with 13 positions matching TRBD2. From germline, CDR1 is MNHEY and CDR2 SMNVEV (reference sequence). The V segment lost 2 bases and the J segment 5 bases; nucleotides outside the gene matches: 1. This CDR3 has 15 residues. For the CDR3, the DNA is TGTGCCAGCAGTTTAGGACTAGCGGGAGTAGATACGCAGTATTTT. It is translated as CASSLGLAGVDTQYF.

This chain joins TRBV2 and TRBJ2-3; weak D call: TRBD2 (6 bases). Germline lookup yields CDR1 SNHLY and CDR2 FYNNEI. This CDR3 is 17 amino acids long. The V and J ends lost 2 bases and 6 bases respectively, with 21 bases between them. Here the CDR3 DNA reads TGTGCCAGCAGTGAAATGGAGGGGATGCTCCGAGGGGATACGCAGTATTTT. It is translated as CASSEMEGMLRGDTQYF.

The chain has TRBV6-5 and TRBJ1-1, with D maybe TRBD1 (5 bases). This CDR3 contains 14 residues. CDR1 and CDR2 (germline): MNHEY, SVGAGI. Trimming cost V 2 bases and J 1 base, with 8 bases left between them. The CDR3 reads CASSYDRQNTEAFF. As DNA, the CDR3 is TGTGCCAGCAGTTACGACAGACAGAACACTGAAGCTTTCTTT.

In this sample, this clone turned up once. The rearrangement links TRBV4-1 to TRBJ2-2; D may be TRBD1 (5 bases). V lost 1 base and J lost 5, with 14 bases in between. The CDR3 is 16 residues long. Per the germline V gene, CDR1 is MGHRA and CDR2 is YSYEKL. CDR3 region: CASSQASTGGTGELFF. CDR3 coding DNA: TGCGCCAGCAGCCAAGCGTCCACAGGTGGTACCGGGGAGCTGTTTTTT.

In its sample, this clone was seen a few times. This sequence joins TRBV10-1 and TRBJ2-7; TRBD2 matches 7 bases. This CDR3 is 12 amino acids long. With V trimmed by 9 bases and J by 6 bases, 8 bases remained unmatched. Germline values: CDR1 WNHNN, CDR2 SYGVQD (reference sequence). CDR3 sequence: CARGGELGEQYF. CDR3 nucleotide sequence: TGCGCCAGGGGGGGGGAATTGGGCGAGCAGTACTTC.

CDR3 amino acids: CASSYLFTGVNTEAFF. The CDR3, as DNA: TGTGCCAGCAGTTATCTGTTTACAGGCGTAAACACTGAAGCTTTCTTT. The chain carries TRBV27 and TRBJ1-1; possibly TRBD1 for D (5 bases). Trimming removed 4 bases at V and 2 bases at J, with 17 bases between. Germline-derived CDR1 and CDR2 are MNHEY and SMNVEV (reference sequence). This CDR3 spans 16 amino acids.

This clone has only one observation. V usage is TRBV7-8 and J usage is TRBJ1-4, with 8 bases identical to TRBD1. The CDR3 spans 14 residues. Germline V gene data show CDR1 as SGHVS and CDR2 as FQNEAQ. The V and J ends lost 6 bases and 3 bases, in that order; junction bases with no gene match: 3. The CDR3 sequence: CASSRDRSNEKLFF. CDR3 DNA sequence: TGTGCCAGCAGTAGGGACAGGTCTAATGAAAAACTGTTTTTT.